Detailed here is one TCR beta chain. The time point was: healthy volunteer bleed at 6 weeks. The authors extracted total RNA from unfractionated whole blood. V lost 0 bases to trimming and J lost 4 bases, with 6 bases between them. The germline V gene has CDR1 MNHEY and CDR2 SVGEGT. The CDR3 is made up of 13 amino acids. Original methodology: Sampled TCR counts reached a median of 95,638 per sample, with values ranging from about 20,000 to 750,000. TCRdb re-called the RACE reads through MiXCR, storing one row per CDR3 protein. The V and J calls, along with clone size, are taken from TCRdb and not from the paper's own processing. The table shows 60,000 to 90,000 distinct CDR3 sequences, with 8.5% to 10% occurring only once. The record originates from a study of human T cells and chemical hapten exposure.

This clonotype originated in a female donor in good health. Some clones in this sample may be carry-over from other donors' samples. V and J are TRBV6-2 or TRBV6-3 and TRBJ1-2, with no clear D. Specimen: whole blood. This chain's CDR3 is CASSYSNGYGYTF. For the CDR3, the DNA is TGTGCCAGCAGTTACTCGAACGGCTATGGCTACACCTTC.